The T cell receptor beta chain under discussion was sequenced for a study of T-cell memory formation after mild COVID-19. Study information: Clusters were largely donor specific.

Concerning this clonotype: Antigen unknown.

The germline V and J ends were trimmed by 0 bases and 5 bases, with 17 bases remaining between them. This CDR3 is 16 amino acids long. Germline CDR1 and CDR2: SGDLS and YYNGEE. TCRdb used MiXCR to reprocess the 5' RACE reads, holding one entry per CDR3 protein. The repertoire holds under 450,000 distinct CDR3 sequences, with 14% as singletons. Overall study findings and caveats: There was a balanced CD4/CD8 profile in clones contracting day 15 to 85, and later expanders leaned CD4+. CD4+ clones that contracted lay mainly in CM and EM; CD8+ ones lay in EMRA.

This receptor was taken from a young man who had mild COVID-19 (a few samples of this study predate the infection). Cell type and time point are not known. Sequences were obtained from PBMCs or a T cell subset sorted from them (not recorded which). The V gene is TRBV9, the J gene TRBJ2-5; a weak D match, TRBD2 (5 bases). The CDR3 sequence is CASSVAVTLTGETQYF. The CDR3 DNA sequence: TGTGCCAGCAGCGTAGCGGTGACACTCACGGGGGAGACCCAGTACTTC.